A single sample is the source of the 30 T cell receptor beta chains below, sequenced in a study of metastatic and nonmetastatic thyroid tumors. Thyroid surgery had not been preceded by any treatment in any patient. TCRdb reprocessed the PCR reads via MiXCR. Of around 15,000 clones in the sample, roughly 29% were seen once. The specimen sequenced was blood. These receptors came from a female donor with papillary thyroid cancer or a benign thyroid nodule (not recorded which). Some clones in this sample may be carry-over from other donors' samples.

This clone is termed medium-sized. The V gene is TRBV5-1, the J gene TRBJ1-1; a weak D match, TRBD1 (6 bases). The CDR3 consists of 16 residues. Germline values: CDR1 SGHRS, CDR2 YFSETQ. Trimming removed 0 bases from V and 1 base from J, with 13 bases in between. DNA of the CDR3: TGCGCCAGCAGCTTGGTCCCGGGGGGCCAGAACACTGAAGCTTTCTTT. Protein sequence: CASSLVPGGQNTEAFF.

This clone was counted at least ten times. A clone one base away is much larger, so this may be a read error. The chain couples TRBV5-1 to TRBJ2-1; unclear D gene. The V gene's germline CDR1 is SGHRS and CDR2 YFSETQ. CDR3 length equals 13 residues. The DNA for the CDR3 is TGCGCCAGCAGCTTGGATTCGACCAATGGGCAGTTCTTC. Its protein is CASSLDSTNGQFF.

The chain carries TRBV6-5 and TRBJ1-2; D gene uncertain. V shed 4 bases and J shed 7 bases, with 16 bases lying between them. This CDR3 contains 14 residues. CDR1 is MNHEY, CDR2 SVGAGI, per germline. The CDR3 here is CASSLGEREGGYTF. CDR3 DNA: TGTGCCAGCAGTTTAGGAGAGCGGGAAGGTGGCTACACCTTC.

This clone was found a few times. The chain joins TRBV27 to TRBJ1-5, with a tentative D call TRBD1 (5 bases). Trimming cost V 6 bases and J 8 bases, with 14 bases left between them. Germline V gene sequence: CDR1 MNHEY, CDR2 SMNVEV (reference sequence). The CDR3 has 13 residues. CDR3 in DNA: TGTGCCAGCAGCCTCTGGGGGGGGAAGCCCCAGCATTTT. Translated: CASSLWGGKPQHF.

The chain employs TRBV6-1 and TRBJ2-5, with a tentative D call TRBD2 (5 bases). The CDR3 is 16 amino acids. The V and J ends lost 6 bases and 6 bases respectively, with 23 bases between them. Germline V gene data show CDR1 as MNHNS and CDR2 as SASEGT. The CDR3 nucleotides are TGTGCCAGCAGCGCCCAGCCGAATAGAGGGCGGCAGACCCAGTACTTC. Translated: CASSAQPNRGRQTQYF.

The chain has TRBV20-1 and TRBJ1-2; D is undetermined. The V end was cut by 1 base, the J end by 4 bases, with 19 bases between. The CDR3 runs to 16 residues. Germline V lookup: CDR1 DFQATT, CDR2 SNEGSKA (reference sequence). The CDR3 region is CSARGRRYRLSYGYTF. DNA for the CDR3: TGCAGTGCTAGAGGACGCCGGTACAGATTGTCCTATGGCTACACCTTC.

In its sample, this clone was seen a few times. A much larger clone is a single base away; this may be a read error. The same CDR3 arises from other DNA sequences in this sample as well. This chain uses TRBV20-1 with TRBJ1-1, with D perhaps TRBD1 (6 bases). This CDR3 has 17 amino acids. V dropped 1 base and J dropped 1 base, with 19 bases sitting between them. Per germline, CDR1 DFQATT and CDR2 SNEGSKA (reference sequence). The CDR3 region has the DNA TGCAGTGCTAGAGCCACGGGACATATAAGTGGGAACACTGAAGCTTTCTTT. It is translated as CSARATGHISGNTEAFF.

As concerns this clone: Because it lacks the conserved phenylalanine or tryptophan at the end, this CDR3 is likely a read error. The V call is TRBV6-1, the J call TRBJ2-1; TRBD2 matches at 11 bases. The CDR3 has 16 amino acids. Germline loops: CDR1 MNHNS, CDR2 SASEGT. Unmatched junction bases numbered 13, after V lost 2 bases and J lost 13 bases. The CDR3 DNA follows: TGTGCCAGCAGTGAACCTAGCGGGGGGTGGCATGAGACCCAGTTCGTC. This sequence encodes CASSEPSGGWHETQFV.

The V call is TRBV7-3, the J call TRBJ2-1; D is unclear. V lost 7 bases to trimming and J lost 0 bases, with 13 bases between them. Germline-derived CDR1 and CDR2 are SGHTA and FQGTGA. The CDR3 consists of 15 residues. The CDR3 bases are TGTGCCAGCACCCTATCCCCAAGCTCCTACAATGAGCAGTTCTTC. Its translation is CASTLSPSSYNEQFF.

Note on this clone: Likely a read error: the CDR3 ends without its conserved phenylalanine or tryptophan. It is unclear where the CDR3 begins or ends on the DNA, so no DNA is shown, and the CDR3 is as TCRdb lists it. The chain joins TRBV6-5 to TRBJ1-1; TRBD1, as called in the table, went unchecked against the DNA. Germline loops: CDR1 MNHEY, CDR2 SVGAGI. The CDR3 length equals 14 residues, ends included. CDR3: CASSLDRVNTDSFL.

Turning to this clone: Other nucleotide sequences from this sample produce the same CDR3. J is TRBJ1-4 and V is TRBV11-3; maybe TRBD1 (5 bases). The CDR3 sequence is 15 residues long. The V gene lost 5 bases and the J gene lost 7 bases, with 17 bases spanning the gap. Germline assignment: CDR1 SGHNT and CDR2 YENEEA. The CDR3 loop reads CASSPGGGLGEKLFF. For the CDR3, the DNA is TGTGCCAGCAGCCCGGGGGGTGGTCTGGGTGAAAAACTGTTTTTT.

V usage is TRBV28 and J usage is TRBJ2-7; no definite D call. This CDR3 has 14 residues. Trimming cost V 5 bases and J 7 bases, with 18 bases left between them. Germline-derived CDR1 and CDR2 are MDHEN and SYDVKM. In DNA form, the CDR3 reads TGTGCCAGCAGTCTAGTTGGCAGGTCTAGTGAGCAGTACTTC. Translation gives CASSLVGRSSEQYF.

The J gene is TRBJ2-1, the V gene TRBV11-2; a weak D match, TRBD2 (6 bases). V was pared by 4 bases and J by 1 base, with 14 bases between. The CDR3 covers 16 residues. Germline-derived CDR1 and CDR2 are SGHAT and FQNNGV. The CDR3 region is CASSSILAGSYNEQFF. The DNA for the CDR3 is TGTGCCAGCAGCTCGATACTAGCAGGTTCCTACAATGAGCAGTTCTTC.

By frequency in the sample, this clone is medium-sized. This chain joins TRBV18 and TRBJ1-2; D is uncertain. The CDR3 loop spans 13 amino acids. From germline, CDR1 is KGHSH and CDR2 LQKENI. Trimming took off 6 bases at V and 8 bases at J, with 16 bases between the two ends. The CDR3 reads CASSPEAASGYTF. In nucleotides, the CDR3 is TGTGCCAGCTCTCCTGAGGCAGCTTCGGGCTACACCTTC. The whole variable domain, remainder taken from reference TRBV18 and TRBJ1-2, is NAGVMQNPRHLVRRRGQEARLRCSPMKGHSHVYWYRQLPEEGLKFMVYLQKENIIDESGMPKERFSAEFPKEGPSILRIQQVVRGDSAAYFCASSPEAASGYTFGSGTRLTVV.

In its sample, this clone ranks as medium-sized (0.01 to 0.1%). The chain joins TRBV6-5 to TRBJ1-3; D is ambiguous. The CDR3 length is 14 residues. The V end was cut by 2 bases, the J end by 8 bases, with 13 bases between. Germline V lookup: CDR1 MNHEY, CDR2 SVGAGI. CDR3 loop: CASSYEGAAYTIYF. The CDR3 bases are TGTGCCAGCAGTTACGAGGGTGCGGCGTACACCATATATTTT.

Ten or more counts support this clone. Germline and junction disagree at one end, which may indicate a read error. J is TRBJ2-1 and V is TRBV20-1; 7 bases line up with TRBD2. This CDR3 contains 15 residues. Germline CDR1 reads DFQATT; CDR2 reads SNEGSKA (reference sequence). CDR3 sequence: CSARQLAALYNVQFF. Here the CDR3 DNA reads TGCAGTGCTAGGCAGCTAGCGGCGCTCTACAATGTGCAGTTCTTC.

This clone was counted many times. This sequence joins TRBV29-1 and TRBJ2-7; 11 bases fit TRBD2. The CDR3 has 12 residues. Germline assignment: CDR1 SQVTM and CDR2 ANQGSEA. V lost 8 bases and J lost 3; bases outside the gene matches: 3. The CDR3 reads CSTGTSGYEQYF. The CDR3 DNA reads TGCAGCACTGGGACTAGCGGCTACGAGCAGTACTTC.

This chain links TRBV11-2 with TRBJ2-7, with TRBD2 matching 7 bases. V was pared by 4 bases and J by 3 bases, with 3 bases of the junction left unmatched. The CDR3 sequence is 13 residues long. In germline, CDR1 is SGHAT, CDR2 FQNNGV. The CDR3 loop reads CASSSGGGYEQYF. CDR3 DNA: TGTGCCAGCAGCTCGGGCGGGGGCTACGAGCAGTACTTC.

The CDR3 sequence is CASSTQPGQGEQYF. As DNA, the CDR3 is TGTGCCAGCAGCACCCAACCGGGACAGGGCGAGCAGTACTTC. V is TRBV7-8 and J is TRBJ2-7; 9 bases line up with TRBD1. The CDR3 has 14 amino acids. Losses at the gene ends were 5 bases for V and 6 bases for J; bases not matched to a gene: 8. Germline V CDR1 and CDR2: SGHVS, FQNEAQ.

This clone showed up many times. The chain carries TRBV5-6 and TRBJ2-1; tentatively, D is TRBD2 (6 bases). Germline CDR1 is SGHDT and CDR2 is YYEEEE. Trimming left V 4 bases short and J 4 bases short, with 21 bases between. This CDR3 is 17 amino acids long. This CDR3 reads CASSHTAVGGRYNEQFF. For the CDR3, the DNA is TGTGCCAGCAGCCACACCGCGGTCGGAGGGCGATACAATGAGCAGTTCTTC.

A few counts support this clone. This sequence joins TRBV2 and TRBJ1-2; possible D gene TRBD1, 6 bases. Germline lookup yields CDR1 SNHLY and CDR2 FYNNEI. V lost 4 bases and J lost 8, with 14 bases in between. This CDR3 has 13 residues. Here the CDR3 DNA reads TGTGCCAGCAGTGCAGGGACATTAGGCGGCTACACCTTC. Its protein product is CASSAGTLGGYTF.

This chain uses TRBV20-1 with TRBJ1-1; no clear D. Germline V lookup: CDR1 DFQATT, CDR2 SNEGSKA (reference sequence). The CDR3 sequence is 12 residues long. V lost 5 bases to trimming and J lost 8 bases, with 15 bases between them. The CDR3 spells CSAPTHGAEAFF. CDR3 coding DNA: TGCAGTGCTCCGACACATGGCGCCGAAGCTTTCTTT.

This clone is labeled as medium-sized. CDR3 residues: CASSVGVGDNEQFF. For the CDR3, the DNA is TGTGCCAGCAGCGTAGGGGTCGGGGACAATGAGCAGTTCTTC. The V gene is TRBV9, the J gene TRBJ2-1; maybe TRBD2 (5 bases). The CDR3 has 14 amino acids. Germline values: CDR1 SGDLS, CDR2 YYNGEE. The germline V and J ends were trimmed by 0 bases and 5 bases, with 9 bases remaining between them.

This clone qualifies as medium-sized. The chain carries TRBV11-2 and TRBJ2-7; no definite D call. The germline V gene has CDR1 SGHAT and CDR2 FQNNGV. Trimming took 5 bases from V and 6 from J, leaving 14 bases between them. The CDR3 has 13 residues. As DNA, the CDR3 is TGTGCCAGCAGCCGCGATCCCACCTCCGAGCAGTACTTC. It translates to CASSRDPTSEQYF.

In the case of this clone: At one boundary the junction diverges from the germline segment, which might be a read error. The chain carries TRBV28 and TRBJ2-5; 8 bases map to TRBD2. The CDR3 totals 14 residues. Germline-derived CDR1 and CDR2 are MDHEN and SYDVKM. CDR3 nucleotides: TGTGCCAGCAGTTTCGGGAGGGCCGGGGAGACCCAATACTTC. Its protein product is CASSFGRAGETQYF.

This clone is labeled as medium-sized. This chain connects TRBV5-6 to TRBJ1-2; D unresolved. Trimming shortened V by 3 bases and J by 6 bases, and 12 bases separated the two germline ends. This CDR3 is 13 amino acids long. Germline V gene sequence: CDR1 SGHDT, CDR2 YYEEEE. The CDR3 bases are TGTGCCAGCAGCTCGACGGGCCTCGATGGCTACACCTTC. Amino acids: CASSSTGLDGYTF.

This clone was seen at least ten times. J is TRBJ2-3 and V is TRBV6-1, with D perhaps being TRBD1 or TRBD2 (6 bases each). The germline gives CDR1 MNHNS, CDR2 SASEGT. The CDR3 sequence is 12 residues long. CDR3 in DNA: TGTGGTGTGGGGGGCGACACAGATACGCAGTATTTT. It codes for CGVGGDTDTQYF.

This clone is classed as medium-sized. The V gene is TRBV18, the J gene TRBJ1-3, with a tentative D call TRBD1 (5 bases). Trimming took 2 bases from V and 9 from J, leaving 11 bases between them. Germline CDR1 KGHSH, CDR2 LQKENI. This CDR3 is 13 amino acids long. In nucleotides, the CDR3 is TGTGCCAGCTCACCAGGGGCCGAGGGCACCATATATTTT. Translating gives CASSPGAEGTIYF.

The rearrangement links TRBV7-8 to TRBJ2-3; D possibly corresponds to TRBD1 (6 bases). The CDR3 covers 15 residues. From germline, CDR1 is SGHVS and CDR2 FQNEAQ. Trimming stripped 1 base from V and 6 bases from J, with 14 bases between. CDR3 loop: CASSLGHREADTQYF. Written as DNA, the CDR3 is TGTGCCAGCAGCTTAGGGCACAGGGAAGCGGATACGCAGTATTTT.

By share, this clone ranks as medium-sized. This chain joins TRBV27 and TRBJ2-7; D is unclear. The V and J ends lost 3 bases and 3 bases respectively, with 9 bases between them. Germline V gene data show CDR1 as MNHEY and CDR2 as SMNVEV (reference sequence). The CDR3 contains 13 residues. CDR3 loop: CASSLGGFYEQYF. CDR3 sequence (DNA): TGTGCCAGCAGTTTGGGCGGCTTCTACGAGCAGTACTTC.